This TCR beta chain emerged from a study of cytomegalovirus exposure and HLA in healthy donors. It was with 60 Vbeta and 13 Jbeta primers that the PCR ran. This table comes from immunoSEQ multiplex PCR, and its TCRdb copy is limited to in-frame clones, with some not included. The sample has 150,000 to 200,000 clones, around 80% seen once. Germline CDR1 reads LGHNA; CDR2 reads YNFKEQ. V dropped 5 bases and J dropped 5; count of bases not matched to a gene: 8. The CDR3 is 15 residues long. The clonotype originates from a male donor in good health and CMV-seronegative. Sequencing input: PBMCs. The genes are TRBV4-2 and TRBJ2-7; the match to TRBD2 covers 11 bases. The CDR3 spells CASSENSGRDHEQYF. The CDR3 region has the DNA TGTGCCAGCAGCGAGAATAGCGGGAGGGACCACGAGCAGTACTTC.